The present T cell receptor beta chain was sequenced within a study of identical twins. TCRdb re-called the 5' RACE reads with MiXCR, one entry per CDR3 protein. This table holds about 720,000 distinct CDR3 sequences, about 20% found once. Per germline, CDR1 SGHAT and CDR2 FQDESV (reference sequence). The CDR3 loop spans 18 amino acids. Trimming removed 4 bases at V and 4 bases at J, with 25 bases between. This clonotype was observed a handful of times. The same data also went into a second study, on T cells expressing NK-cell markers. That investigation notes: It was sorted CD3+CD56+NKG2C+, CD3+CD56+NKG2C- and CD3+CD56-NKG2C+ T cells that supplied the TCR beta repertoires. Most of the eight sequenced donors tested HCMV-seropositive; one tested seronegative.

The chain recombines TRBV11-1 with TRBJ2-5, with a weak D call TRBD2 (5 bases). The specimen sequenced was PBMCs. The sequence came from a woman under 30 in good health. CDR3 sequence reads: CASSSTGMTRLPGETQYF. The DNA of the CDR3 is TGTGCCAGCAGCTCAACCGGGATGACAAGGCTCCCAGGAGAGACCCAGTACTTC. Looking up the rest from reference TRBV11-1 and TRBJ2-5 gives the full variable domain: EAEVAQSPRYKITEKSQAVAFWCDPISGHATLYWYRQILGQGPELLVQFQDESVVDDSQLPKDRFSAERLKGVDSTLKIQPAELGDSAMYLCASSSTGMTRLPGETQYFGPGTRLLVL.